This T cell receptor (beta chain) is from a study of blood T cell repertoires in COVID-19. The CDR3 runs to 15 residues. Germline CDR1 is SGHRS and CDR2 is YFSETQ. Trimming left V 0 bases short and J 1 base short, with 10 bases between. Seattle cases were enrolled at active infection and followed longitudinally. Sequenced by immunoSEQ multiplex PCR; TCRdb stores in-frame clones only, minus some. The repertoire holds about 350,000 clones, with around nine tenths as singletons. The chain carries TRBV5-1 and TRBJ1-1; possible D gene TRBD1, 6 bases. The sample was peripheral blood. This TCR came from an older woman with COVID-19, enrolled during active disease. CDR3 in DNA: TGCGCCAGCAGCTTGGACGACAGGCCGAACACTGAAGCTTTCTTT. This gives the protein CASSLDDRPNTEAFF.